A single sample gave rise to the 25 T cell receptor beta chains below, sequenced in a study of shared clonotypes between healthy human individuals. The repertoire was sequenced with immunoSEQ multiplex PCR; TCRdb's copy has only in-frame clones and lacks some. This repertoire shows roughly 2,300,000 clones, roughly 90% found once; its top ten account for approximately 0.39%. Sequencing was performed on naive CD4+ T cells from PBMCs. Subset specified: CD45RA+ positively selected. The receptors stem from a man between 18 and 35 years old in good health. Some clones in this sample may be carry-over from other donors' samples.

The CDR3 protein is CATSRELGNTEAFF. The CDR3 coding sequence is TGTGCCACCAGCAGAGAATTGGGGAACACTGAAGCTTTCTTT. This chain uses TRBV15 with TRBJ1-1; D remains unclear. The V end lost 0 bases, the J end lost 1 base, and 6 bases lay between the germline ends. The CDR3 covers 14 residues. CDR1 is LNHNV and CDR2 is YYDKDF in the germline V gene (reference sequence).

The chain recombines TRBV5-4 with TRBJ2-1, with 10 positions matching TRBD2. The J segment lost 9 bases and the V segment lost 2 bases, leaving 11 bases of the junction unmatched. The CDR3 is 16 amino acids. From germline, CDR1 is SGHNT and CDR2 YYREEE (reference sequence). The CDR3 is CASSFGQREGRGEQFF. Here the CDR3 DNA reads TGTGCCAGCAGCTTCGGACAGCGGGAGGGTCGTGGTGAGCAGTTCTTC.

Only one count was recorded for this clone. The chain carries TRBV28 and TRBJ2-1; maybe TRBD2 (6 bases). Trimming left V 5 bases short and J 5 bases short, with 16 bases between. CDR3 length: 15 residues. Germline lookup yields CDR1 MDHEN and CDR2 SYDVKM. In DNA form, the CDR3 reads TGTGCCAGCAGTCGCTTAACTAGCTTTAACAATGAGCAGTTCTTC. This sequence encodes CASSRLTSFNNEQFF.

The rearrangement uses TRBV5-4 and TRBJ2-1, with TRBD1 identical over 11 bases. The CDR3 has 16 residues. The trim removed 4 bases at V and 5 bases at J, leaving 8 bases unmatched. CDR1 and CDR2 (germline): SGHNT, YYREEE (reference sequence). CDR3 residues: CASSPTGTGGNNEQFF. As DNA, the CDR3 is TGTGCCAGCAGCCCTACTGGGACAGGGGGTAACAATGAGCAGTTCTTC.

The chain links TRBV5-1 to TRBJ1-2; D uncertain. Germline CDR1 and CDR2: SGHRS and YFSETQ. The CDR3 contains 14 residues. The germline V and J ends were trimmed by 4 bases and 3 bases, with 13 bases remaining between them. CDR3 loop: CASSPPGNYYGYTF. DNA for the CDR3: TGCGCCAGCAGCCCCCCCGGGAACTACTATGGCTACACCTTC.

The V call is TRBV7-6, the J call TRBJ2-1; the match to TRBD2 covers 15 bases. This CDR3 is built from 17 residues. After removal of 5 bases from V and 2 bases from J, the junction contained 4 bases not matched to a gene. Germline V gene sequence: CDR1 SGHVS, CDR2 FNYEAQ. Here the CDR3 DNA reads TGTGCCAGCAGCCCCGGGACTAGCGGGAGGACCTACAATGAGCAGTTCTTC. This codes for CASSPGTSGRTYNEQFF.

The J gene is TRBJ2-4, the V gene TRBV27, with TRBD2 identical over 8 bases. With 4 bases clipped from V and 0 bases from J, the junction kept 23 bases outside the gene matches. Germline lookup yields CDR1 MNHEY and CDR2 SMNVEV (reference sequence). The CDR3 extends over 22 amino acids. The CDR3 region is CASSSHRGGLGRLLLAKNIQYF. CDR3 coding DNA: TGTGCCAGCAGTTCTCATCGGGGGGGCTTGGGGAGGCTTCTACTAGCCAAAAACATTCAGTACTTC.

The J gene is TRBJ2-1, the V gene TRBV29-1; TRBD1 might be the D (6 bases). V was trimmed by 5 bases and J by 4 bases, leaving 15 bases between them. Germline V gene data show CDR1 as SQVTM and CDR2 as ANQGSEA. The CDR3 has 14 residues. The CDR3 is CSVKQLDSYNEQFF. In DNA form, the CDR3 reads TGCAGCGTTAAACAATTGGACAGTTACAATGAGCAGTTCTTC.

This chain links TRBV28 with TRBJ1-5, with TRBD1 matching over 7 bases. The germline V gene has CDR1 MDHEN and CDR2 SYDVKM. CDR3 length: 15 residues. The junction had 8 bases not matched to a gene; V was cut back by 7 bases and J by 2 bases. The CDR3 region has the DNA TGTGCCAGCACCACGACAGGGCTACGCAATCAGCCCCAGCATTTT. It codes for CASTTTGLRNQPQHF.

The chain links TRBV6-1 to TRBJ2-2; 7 bases fit TRBD2. Germline loops: CDR1 MNHNS, CDR2 SASEGT. The CDR3 totals 16 residues. The V segment lost 3 bases and the J segment 3 bases; nucleotides outside the gene matches: 7. The CDR3 DNA is TGTGCCAGCAGTGATTGGTCTAGCGGATACACCGGGGAGCTGTTTTTT. Protein: CASSDWSSGYTGELFF.

This rearrangement joins TRBV5-4 to TRBJ1-1; possible D gene TRBD1, 5 bases. This CDR3 has 12 residues. Trimming took off 2 bases at V and 7 bases at J, with 9 bases between the two ends. Germline CDR1 SGHNT, CDR2 YYREEE (reference sequence). This chain's CDR3 is CASSLIQGEAFF. The CDR3 DNA reads as TGTGCCAGCAGCTTAATCCAGGGTGAAGCTTTCTTT.

The chain employs TRBV4-2 and TRBJ2-5; 12 bases map to TRBD2. The germline V gene has CDR1 LGHNA and CDR2 YNFKEQ. V lost 1 base to trimming and J lost 2 bases; unmatched junction nucleotides: 8. This CDR3 contains 18 residues. This CDR3 is CASSQALLAGGEQETQYF. Here the CDR3 DNA reads TGTGCCAGCAGCCAAGCCCTTCTAGCGGGAGGGGAGCAAGAGACCCAGTACTTC.

The CDR3 DNA is TGTGCCAGCAGAGCCGGGACCCGGGATGAGCAGTTCTTC. Its translation is CASRAGTRDEQFF. The rearrangement joins TRBV6-1 to TRBJ2-1; the D gene could be TRBD1 or TRBD2 (5 bases each). V was cut by 6 bases and J by 8 bases, with 14 bases left in between. The CDR3 has 13 amino acids. Germline V gene data show CDR1 as MNHNS and CDR2 as SASEGT.

This chain connects TRBV6-1 to TRBJ1-5; unclear D gene. Germline CDR1 is MNHNS and CDR2 is SASEGT. Trimming pared 7 bases from V and 7 bases from J, leaving 17 bases between. The CDR3 runs 14 residues. CDR3 protein: CASTVLVFGQPQHF. The CDR3 nucleotides read TGTGCCAGCACGGTCTTGGTTTTTGGGCAGCCCCAGCATTTT.

Points on this clone: Other nucleotide sequences from this sample produce the same CDR3. V usage is TRBV6-1 and J usage is TRBJ1-1, with 9 bases matching TRBD1. This CDR3 is 12 amino acids long. The junction had 2 bases not matched to a gene; V was cut back by 4 bases and J by 8 bases. The V gene's germline CDR1 is MNHNS and CDR2 SASEGT. The CDR3: CASSVGQGEAFF. DNA of the CDR3: TGTGCCAGCAGTGTGGGACAGGGAGAAGCTTTCTTT.

The V gene is TRBV10-3, the J gene TRBJ1-3; D is possibly TRBD1 (6 bases). V lost 3 bases and J 1 base, leaving 13 bases between the germline ends. Germline values: CDR1 ENHRY, CDR2 SYGVKD. The CDR3 is 16 amino acids. CDR3 in amino acids: CAISDGLGASGNTIYF. The CDR3, as DNA: TGTGCCATCAGTGATGGATTGGGGGCGTCTGGAAACACCATATATTTT.

The V call is TRBV6-5, the J call TRBJ2-7; a possible D gene is TRBD1 (5 bases). This CDR3 is 14 amino acids long. CDR1 is MNHEY and CDR2 is SVGAGI in the germline V gene. The germline V and J ends were trimmed by 4 bases and 5 bases, with 15 bases remaining between them. CDR3 DNA sequence: TGTGCCAGCAGTTCCCCGACAGTCCGGCACGAGCAGTACTTC. It is translated as CASSSPTVRHEQYF.

With regard to this clone: Other nucleotide sequences from this sample produce the same CDR3. The J gene is TRBJ1-1, the V gene TRBV18; D not certain. Germline V gives CDR1 KGHSH, CDR2 LQKENI. The V gene lost 6 bases and the J gene lost 4 bases, with 12 bases spanning the gap. The CDR3 length is 13 residues. The CDR3 coding sequence is TGTGCCAGCTCCCCCCAGGAACGCACTGAAGCTTTCTTT. This sequence encodes CASSPQERTEAFF.

The table lists this clone with a few counts. The chain couples TRBV15 to TRBJ1-1; no definite D call. The V end lost 6 bases, the J end lost 1 base, and 12 bases lay between the germline ends. This CDR3 has 14 residues. CDR1 and CDR2 from the germline V gene are LNHNV and YYDKDF (reference sequence). The CDR3, as DNA: TGTGCCACCAGTACACCAGTCCCGAACACTGAAGCTTTCTTT. This translates into CATSTPVPNTEAFF.

This chain uses TRBV7-9 with TRBJ2-5, with D unresolved. V dropped 5 bases and J dropped 6 bases, with 7 bases sitting between them. Per germline, CDR1 SEHNR and CDR2 FQNEAQ (reference sequence). CDR3 length: 11 amino acids. The DNA of the CDR3 is TGTGCCAGCAGCCCCCTTCAGACCCAGTACTTC. Protein sequence: CASSPLQTQYF.

The V gene is TRBV7-9, the J gene TRBJ2-5, with D possibly being TRBD2 (5 bases). This CDR3 contains 14 residues. V shed 2 bases and J shed 4 bases, with 11 bases lying between them. Germline V gene data show CDR1 as SEHNR and CDR2 as FQNEAQ (reference sequence). In DNA, the CDR3 is TGTGCCAGCAGCTTACTTTCCGGGATAGAGACCCAGTACTTC. Translation: CASSLLSGIETQYF.

The rearrangement links TRBV7-3 to TRBJ2-7; 7 bases are a match to TRBD1. CDR1 is SGHTA and CDR2 is FQGTGA in the germline V gene. This CDR3 contains 14 residues. J gave up 3 bases and V 1 base, and 3 bases lay outside the gene matches. The CDR3 DNA reads TGTGCCAGCAGCTTAAAAGGGGACAGCTACGAGCAGTACTTC. The encoded protein is CASSLKGDSYEQYF.

The chain recombines TRBV7-2 with TRBJ1-5; D may be TRBD1 (5 bases). The V gene's germline CDR1 is SGHTA and CDR2 FQGNSA. The CDR3 loop spans 15 amino acids. V lost 0 bases, J lost 3 bases, and 9 bases lay in between. The CDR3 region has the DNA TGTGCCAGCAGCTTAGCTGGACAACTCAATCAGCCCCAGCATTTT. Translated, it gives CASSLAGQLNQPQHF.

This clone was recorded only once. The chain combines TRBV11-2 with TRBJ1-5; weak D call: TRBD1 (6 bases). V was trimmed by 2 bases and J by 5 bases, leaving 16 bases between them. Per the germline V gene, CDR1 is SGHAT and CDR2 is FQNNGV. The CDR3 is 16 residues long. The CDR3 region is CASSLQGRAGDQPQHF. The CDR3, as DNA: TGTGCCAGCAGCTTACAGGGTAGGGCAGGGGATCAGCCCCAGCATTTT. Based on the CDR3 plus reference TRBV11-2 and TRBJ1-5, the full variable domain is EAGVAQSPRYKIIEKRQSVAFWCNPISGHATLYWYQQILGQGPKLLIQFQNNGVVDDSQLPKDRFSAERLKGVDSTLKIQPAKLEDSAVYLCASSLQGRAGDQPQHFGDGTRLSIL.

This clone was recorded once. The chain carries TRBV2 and TRBJ2-6, with 14 bases lining up with TRBD2. Germline-derived CDR1 and CDR2 are SNHLY and FYNNEI. The CDR3 runs 19 residues. V lost 6 bases to trimming and J lost 3 bases; unmatched junction nucleotides: 10. The CDR3 nucleotides read TGTGCCAGCAGAAGGACGGGGACTAGCGGGAGTGGTGGGGCCAACGTCCTGACTTTC. Encoded protein: CASRRTGTSGSGGANVLTF.